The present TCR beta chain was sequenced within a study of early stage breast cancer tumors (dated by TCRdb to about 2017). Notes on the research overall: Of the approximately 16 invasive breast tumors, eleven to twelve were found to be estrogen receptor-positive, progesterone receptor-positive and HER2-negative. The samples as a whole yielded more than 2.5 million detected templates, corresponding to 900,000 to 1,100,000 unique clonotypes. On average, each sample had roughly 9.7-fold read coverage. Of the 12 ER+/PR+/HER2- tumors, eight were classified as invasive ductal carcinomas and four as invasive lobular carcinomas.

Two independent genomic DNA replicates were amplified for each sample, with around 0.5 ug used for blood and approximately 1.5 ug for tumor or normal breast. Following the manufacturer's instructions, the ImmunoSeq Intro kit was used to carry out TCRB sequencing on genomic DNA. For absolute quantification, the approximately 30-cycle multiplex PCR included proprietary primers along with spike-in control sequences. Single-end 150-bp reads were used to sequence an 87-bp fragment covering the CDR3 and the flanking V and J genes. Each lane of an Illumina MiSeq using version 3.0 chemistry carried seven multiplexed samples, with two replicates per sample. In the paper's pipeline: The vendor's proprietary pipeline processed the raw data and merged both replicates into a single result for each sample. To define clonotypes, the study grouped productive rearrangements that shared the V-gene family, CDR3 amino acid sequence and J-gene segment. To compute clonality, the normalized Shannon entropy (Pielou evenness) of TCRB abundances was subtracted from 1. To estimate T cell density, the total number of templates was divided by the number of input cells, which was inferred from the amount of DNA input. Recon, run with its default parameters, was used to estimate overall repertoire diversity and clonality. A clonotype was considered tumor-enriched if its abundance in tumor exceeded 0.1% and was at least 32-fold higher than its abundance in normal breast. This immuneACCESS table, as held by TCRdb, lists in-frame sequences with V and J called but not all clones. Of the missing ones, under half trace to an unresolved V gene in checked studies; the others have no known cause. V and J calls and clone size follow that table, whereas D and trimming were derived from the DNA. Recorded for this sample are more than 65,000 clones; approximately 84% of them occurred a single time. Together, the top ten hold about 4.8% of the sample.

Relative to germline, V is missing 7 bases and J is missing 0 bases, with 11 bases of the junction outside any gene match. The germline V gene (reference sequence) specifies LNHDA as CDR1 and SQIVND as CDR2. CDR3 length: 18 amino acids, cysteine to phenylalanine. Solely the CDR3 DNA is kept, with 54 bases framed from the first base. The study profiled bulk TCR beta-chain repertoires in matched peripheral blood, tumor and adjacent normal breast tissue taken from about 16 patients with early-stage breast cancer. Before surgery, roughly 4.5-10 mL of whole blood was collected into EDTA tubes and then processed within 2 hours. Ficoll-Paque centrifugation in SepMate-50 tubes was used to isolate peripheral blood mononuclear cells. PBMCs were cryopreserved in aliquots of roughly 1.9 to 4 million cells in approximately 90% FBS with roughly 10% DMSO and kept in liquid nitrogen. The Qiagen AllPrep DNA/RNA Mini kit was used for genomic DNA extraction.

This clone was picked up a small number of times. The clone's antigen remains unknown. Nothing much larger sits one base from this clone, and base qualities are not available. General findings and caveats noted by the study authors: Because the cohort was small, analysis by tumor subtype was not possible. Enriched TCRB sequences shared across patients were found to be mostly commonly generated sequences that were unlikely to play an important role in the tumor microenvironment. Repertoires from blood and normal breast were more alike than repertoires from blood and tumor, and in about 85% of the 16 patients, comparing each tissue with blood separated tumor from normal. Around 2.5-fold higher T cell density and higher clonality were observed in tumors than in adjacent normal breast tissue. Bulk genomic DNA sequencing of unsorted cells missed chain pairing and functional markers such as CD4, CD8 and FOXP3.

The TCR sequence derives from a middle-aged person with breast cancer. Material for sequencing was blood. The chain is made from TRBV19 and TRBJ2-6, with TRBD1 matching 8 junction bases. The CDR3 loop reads CASTMRTGFFSGANVLTF. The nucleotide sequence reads TGTGCCAGTACCATGAGGACAGGGTTTTTCTCTGGGGCCAACGTCCTGACTTTC.